Following are 31 T cell receptor beta chains from one sample sequenced in a study of T cell clonality in common variable immunodeficiency (dated by TCRdb to 2014 to 2015). What the work shows at the level of the full study, not this receptor alone: Reportedly, TCRbeta sequences from CVID had fewer deletions and N-nucleotide insertions, and highly modified clones with 13 or more V deletions were absent from CVID.

Which antigens these TCRs recognize remains unknown. Preparation of the library involved the immunoSEQ multiplex PCR assay. The table was pulled from immuneACCESS by TCRdb, which kept in-frame rearrangements only. Such tables lose some clones; where checked, under half of the loss comes from unresolved V genes, and the rest has no known cause. The table for this sample lists around 15,000 clones. Of the sample, approximately 4.4% is held by the ten largest clones. The source material was peripheral blood mononuclear cells. Every receptor here comes from a human donor with common variable immunodeficiency.

Concerning this clone: The CDR3 goes on 3 residues after the read ends, and that part is filled in from the germline J gene. J is TRBJ1-6 and V is TRBV2; D is possibly TRBD1 (5 bases). The CDR3 runs to 15 residues. With 4 bases removed from V and 7 bases from J, the gap between germline ends came to 14 bases. Germline loops: CDR1 SNHLY, CDR2 FYNNEI. CDR3 bases read: TGTGCCAGCAGTGCTTCAGGGCAACCGAATTCACCC. It translates to CASSASGQPNSP. The full CDR3 protein reads CASSASGQPNSPLHF.

Regarding this clone: The read comes to an end 3 residues before the CDR3 does, leaving the germline J gene to fill in the end. V gene TRBV18 combines with J gene TRBJ1-1, with a tentative D call TRBD1 (5 bases). The CDR3 has 15 residues. The germline V and J ends were trimmed by 1 base and 5 bases, with 14 bases remaining between them. Germline CDR1 is KGHSH and CDR2 is LQKENI. The sequenced part of the CDR3 DNA is TGTGCCAGCTCACCACTTACCGCCGAGGGGACTGAA. It yields the protein CASSPLTAEGTE. The entire CDR3 sequence reads CASSPLTAEGTEAFF.

Concerning this clone itself: The sequenced fragment ends 3 residues before the CDR3 boundary, so the rest is inferred from the germline J gene. The rearrangement joins TRBV29-1 to TRBJ2-7, with 7 nucleotides matching TRBD2. V shed 1 base and J 4 bases; nucleotides not matched to a gene: 1. CDR3 length: 12 amino acids. Germline values: CDR1 SQVTM, CDR2 ANQGSEA. The CDR3 sequence is CSVEGSGYEQYF. The covered CDR3 bases are TGCAGCGTTGAAGGTAGCGGGTACGAG.

On this clone: The read stops 3 residues short of the end of the CDR3; the missing end is completed from the germline J gene. The J gene is TRBJ2-7, the V gene TRBV20-1, with unresolved D. The CDR3 has 12 residues. V shed 5 bases and J shed 2 bases, with 10 bases lying between them. In germline, CDR1 is DFQATT, CDR2 SNEGSKA (reference sequence). CDR3 DNA, as far as it was read: TGCAGTGCTCACAGTCCCACCTACGAG. Its protein is CSAHSPTYE. The complete CDR3 reads CSAHSPTYEQYF.

As for this clone: The CDR3 is cut off 3 residues early in the read; its end comes from the germline J gene. The rearrangement uses TRBV7-2 and TRBJ2-1, with 8 bases lining up with TRBD2. CDR3 length: 14 amino acids. J gave up 3 bases and V 8 bases, and 6 bases lay outside the gene matches. Germline V lookup: CDR1 SGHTA, CDR2 FQGNSA. CDR3 sequence reads: CASGLSGSYNEQFF. The CDR3 bases that were read are TGTGCCAGCGGTCTCAGCGGGAGCTACAATGAG. Using reference TRBV7-2 and TRBJ2-1 for the parts outside the CDR3, the full variable domain is GAGVSQSPSNKVTEKGKDVELRCDPISGHTALYWYRQSLGQGLEFLIYFQGNSAPDKSGLPSDRFSAERTGGSVSTLTIQRTQQEDSAVYLCASGLSGSYNEQFFGPGTRLTVL.

As concerns this clone: Read data end 3 residues before the CDR3 end; the end is taken from the germline J gene. This chain joins TRBV29-1 and TRBJ1-1; TRBD1 matches at 10 bases. Germline CDR1 SQVTM, CDR2 ANQGSEA. The V segment lost 7 bases and the J segment 5 bases; nucleotides outside the gene matches: 13. This CDR3 comprises 15 residues. CDR3 residues: CSGADRGLRGTEAFF. The sequenced CDR3 bases are TGCAGCGGCGCCGACAGGGGGCTCCGGGGTACTGAA.

By frequency, this clone is medium-sized. The observed sequence ends 3 residues before the CDR3 terminus, with the missing tail filled in from the germline J gene. J is TRBJ1-5 and V is TRBV2; the match to TRBD1 covers 8 bases. The V segment lost 6 bases and the J segment 4 bases; nucleotides outside the gene matches: 2. CDR3 length: 13 residues. Germline values: CDR1 SNHLY, CDR2 FYNNEI. CDR3 DNA, as far as it was read: TGTGCCAGCAGCCGGGACAGGAATCAGCCC. Encoded protein: CASSRDRNQP. The entire CDR3 is CASSRDRNQPQHF.

Regarding this clone: The observed sequence ends 3 residues before the CDR3 terminus, with the missing tail filled in from the germline J gene. The chain is built from TRBV18 and TRBJ1-1, with TRBD1 matching 8 bases. Germline CDR1 reads KGHSH; CDR2 reads LQKENI. J lost 4 bases, V lost 3 bases, and 10 bases had no gene match. This CDR3 spans 16 amino acids. Partial CDR3 DNA: TGTGCCAGCTCACCGATTGAGGACAGGGTAGGCACTGAA. Residues: CASSPIEDRVGTE. The whole CDR3 sequence is CASSPIEDRVGTEAFF. Together with reference TRBV18 and TRBJ1-1, the CDR3 gives the full variable domain: NAGVMQNPRHLVRRRGQEARLRCSPMKGHSHVYWYRQLPEEGLKFMVYLQKENIIDESGMPKERFSAEFPKEGPSILRIQQVVRGDSAAYFCASSPIEDRVGTEAFFGQGTRLTVV.

In the case of this clone: The read falls 3 residues short of the CDR3 end, and the missing part is taken from the germline J gene. The rearrangement links TRBV6-2 or TRBV6-3 to TRBJ1-2; 9 nucleotides line up with TRBD1. The CDR3 sequence is 13 residues long. In germline, CDR1 is MNHEY, CDR2 SVGEGT. The CDR3 bases that were read are TGTGCCAGCAGACGTGGACAGGGGATGAGC. It yields the protein CASRRGQGMS. The full CDR3 protein is CASRRGQGMSYTF.

Remarks on this clone: The CDR3 end is not reached by the read, which stops 3 residues before it; the germline J gene fills it in. J is TRBJ2-1 and V is TRBV18, with D possibly TRBD1 on 6 matching bases. There are 14 residues in the CDR3. The V end was cut by 2 bases, the J end by 8 bases, with 13 bases between. The germline V gene has CDR1 KGHSH and CDR2 LQKENI. The CDR3 sequence is CASSPGLNRDEQFF. The covered CDR3 bases are TGTGCCAGCTCACCAGGGCTTAACAGGGATGAG.

Note on this clone: The CDR3 is cut off 3 residues early in the read; its end comes from the germline J gene. The chain uses TRBV29-1 and TRBJ2-7; 9 bases map to TRBD1. From germline, CDR1 is SQVTM and CDR2 ANQGSEA. Trimming at V came to 6 bases and at J to 0 bases, leaving 9 bases not matched to a gene. The CDR3 runs to 15 residues. The sequenced CDR3 bases are TGCAGCGTGAGACGGACAGGGGATGTCTCCTACGAG. This encodes CSVRRTGDVSYE. The entire CDR3 sequence reads CSVRRTGDVSYEQYF.

On this clone itself: The read ends 3 residues early relative to the CDR3; the germline J gene fills the gap. The chain links TRBV5-1 to TRBJ1-1; D unresolved. Germline CDR1 SGHRS, CDR2 YFSETQ. This CDR3 comprises 12 residues. This chain's CDR3 is CASSFDGGEAFF. The covered CDR3 bases are TGCGCCAGCAGCTTCGATGGAGGGGAA.

Comments on this clone: The read gets to within 3 residues of the CDR3 end, and the germline J gene fills in the rest. The gene calls are TRBV2 and TRBJ2-1; 7 bases are a match to TRBD2. The trim removed 3 bases at V and 7 bases at J, leaving 9 bases unmatched. Germline V gives CDR1 SNHLY, CDR2 FYNNEI. The CDR3 contains 15 residues. The sequenced part of the CDR3 DNA is TGTGCCAGCAGTGACCTGCGGGGGATGGGAAATGAG. It encodes CASSDLRGMGNE. The entire CDR3 protein reads CASSDLRGMGNEQFF. The entire variable domain, with the rest obtained from reference TRBV2 and TRBJ2-1, is as follows: EPEVTQTPSHQVTQMGQEVILRCVPISNHLYFYWYRQILGQKVEFLVSFYNNEISEKSEIFDDQFSVERPDGSNFTLKIRSTKLEDSAMYFCASSDLRGMGNEQFFGPGTRLTVL.

In terms of frequency, this clone is medium-sized. The CDR3 here is CASSDGLAGETQYF. CDR3 DNA (partial): TGTGCCAGCAGCGACGGACTAGCGGGAGAGACC. The V and J genes are TRBV9 and TRBJ2-5; 11 nucleotides align to TRBD2. The read terminates 3 residues before the CDR3 end, so the remaining end is supplied by the germline J gene. This CDR3 has 14 residues. CDR1 and CDR2 from the germline V gene are SGDLS and YYNGEE. After removal of 3 bases from V and 4 bases from J, the junction contained 2 bases not matched to a gene.

The sequenced part of the CDR3 DNA is TGCGCCAGCAGCTTGGTTCAGGGACTCAGCTACGAG. Translated, it gives CASSLVQGLSYE. The full CDR3 protein is CASSLVQGLSYEQYF. The chain recombines TRBV5-1 with TRBJ2-7, with D possibly TRBD2 on 6 matching bases. The sequence runs out 3 residues before the end of the CDR3; the remainder is reconstructed from the germline J gene. The CDR3 sequence is 15 residues long. V shed 0 bases and J shed 3 bases, with 13 bases lying between them. Germline CDR1 reads SGHRS; CDR2 reads YFSETQ.

Turning to this clone: The read terminates 3 residues before the CDR3 end, so the remaining end is supplied by the germline J gene. The chain has TRBV4-1 and TRBJ1-2; D is undetermined. The CDR3 runs 14 residues. Germline assignment: CDR1 MGHRA and CDR2 YSYEKL. Trimming took 0 bases from V and 3 from J, leaving 8 bases between them. CDR3 in amino acids: CASSQERGDYGYTF. Incomplete CDR3 DNA: TGCGCCAGCAGCCAAGAACGGGGAGACTATGGC.

Comment on this clone: The read ends 3 residues shy of where the CDR3 ends; the end is completed using the germline J gene. This rearrangement joins TRBV29-1 to TRBJ2-5; 7 bases match TRBD2. V gave up 3 bases and J gave up 5 bases; unmatched junction bases: 6. The germline V gene has CDR1 SQVTM and CDR2 ANQGSEA. The CDR3 totals 13 residues. The covered CDR3 bases are TGCAGCGTTGACGGCGGGAGTGGCGAGACC. It is translated as CSVDGGSGET. The entire CDR3 reads CSVDGGSGETQYF.

Of note for this clone: With the read ending 3 residues before the CDR3 end, the germline J gene is used to fill in that end. V and J are TRBV19 and TRBJ2-1; maybe TRBD1 (6 bases). The CDR3 totals 13 residues. Trimming took off 0 bases at V and 9 bases at J, with 9 bases between the two ends. Per germline, CDR1 LNHDA and CDR2 SQIVND (reference sequence). The chain's CDR3 is CASSIDQGIEQFF. The sequenced part of the CDR3 DNA is TGTGCCAGTAGTATAGATCAGGGGATTGAG.

In the case of this clone: The read comes to an end 3 residues before the CDR3 does, leaving the germline J gene to fill in the end. V and J are TRBV18 and TRBJ2-5; D gene unclear. The CDR3 is made up of 12 amino acids. V dropped 3 bases and J dropped 5 bases, with 7 bases sitting between them. CDR1 is KGHSH, CDR2 LQKENI, per germline. CDR3 protein: CASSPQRETQYF. The sequenced part of the CDR3 DNA is TGTGCCAGCTCACCCCAAAGGGAGACC.

For this clone: The CDR3 is cut off 3 residues early in the read; its end comes from the germline J gene. The chain employs TRBV20-1 and TRBJ2-5, with D maybe TRBD2 (6 bases). Germline CDR1 is DFQATT and CDR2 is SNEGSKA (reference sequence). The CDR3 sequence is 12 residues long. The V and J ends lost 5 bases and 4 bases respectively, with 11 bases between them. The CDR3 reads CSAGEAGETQYF. The DNA read from the CDR3 is TGCAGTGCTGGCGAAGCGGGAGAGACC.

On this clone itself: With the read ending 3 residues before the CDR3 end, the germline J gene is used to fill in that end. The chain couples TRBV19 to TRBJ2-1; D call uncertain. The CDR3 sequence is 15 residues long. Germline CDR1 and CDR2: LNHDA and SQIVND (reference sequence). Between the trimmed V and J ends, which lost 8 bases and 0 bases, there was a span of 14 bases. This CDR3 is CASGPPASSYNEQFF. The part of the CDR3 DNA that was read is TGTGCCAGTGGCCCTCCCGCTAGCTCCTACAATGAG.

Comments on this clone: Read sequence stops 3 residues before the CDR3 end, and the germline J gene provides the missing end. The chain joins TRBV19 to TRBJ1-5; D might be TRBD1 (5 bases). Per the germline V gene, CDR1 is LNHDA and CDR2 is SQIVND (reference sequence). Between the trimmed V and J ends, which lost 4 bases and 6 bases, there was a span of 13 bases. This CDR3 is built from 14 residues. The DNA read from the CDR3 is TGTGCCAGTAGTAACCCGAACCAGGGTCAGCCC. Amino acids: CASSNPNQGQP. The entire CDR3 protein is CASSNPNQGQPQHF.

As concerns this clone: The read terminates 3 residues before the CDR3 end, so the remaining end is supplied by the germline J gene. The rearrangement joins TRBV7-9 to TRBJ1-3; possibly TRBD1 for D (5 bases). This CDR3 region has 15 residues. Deletions cut 2 bases from V and 2 bases from J, with 10 bases between. CDR1 is SEHNR, CDR2 FQNEAQ, per germline (reference sequence). The DNA read from the CDR3 is TGTGCCAGCAGCTTATCACAGGTTGCTGGAAACACC. Its translation: CASSLSQVAGNT. The CDR3 as a whole reads CASSLSQVAGNTIYF.

Frequency places this clone as medium-sized (0.01 to 0.1%). The missing CDR3 end, 3 residues past where the read stops, is filled in from the germline J gene. The chain joins TRBV18 to TRBJ2-1; TRBD1 matches 7 bases. Germline trimming cut 3 bases from V and 3 bases from J; bases unmatched to any gene: 5. The CDR3 covers 15 residues. In germline, CDR1 is KGHSH, CDR2 LQKENI. CDR3 DNA (partial): TGTGCCAGCTCACCTGGGACAGATAACTACAATGAG. The encoded protein is CASSPGTDNYNE. The entire CDR3 reads CASSPGTDNYNEQFF.

Details on this clone: The read finishes 3 residues shy of the CDR3 end, and the germline J gene is used to complete it. V is TRBV7-3 and J is TRBJ2-3; 8 nucleotides match TRBD2. Germline loops: CDR1 SGHTA, CDR2 FQGTGA. The CDR3 loop spans 13 amino acids. The trim removed 3 bases at V and 5 bases at J, leaving 1 base unmatched. CDR3 DNA (partial): TGTGCCAGCAGCTTCGGGGGGGTAGATACG. Translation gives CASSFGGVDT. The entire CDR3 reads CASSFGGVDTQYF.

As for this clone: Coverage ceases 3 residues before the CDR3 finishes, and the germline J gene fills in the end. The V call is TRBV6-2 or TRBV6-3, the J call TRBJ2-7; a possible D gene is TRBD2 (5 bases). The CDR3 covers 13 residues. Germline loops: CDR1 MNHEY, CDR2 SVGEGT. V was trimmed by 6 bases and J by 4 bases, leaving 13 bases between them. CDR3 DNA, as far as it was read: TGTGCCAGCAGCCGATTACCGGGGTACGAG. It codes for CASSRLPGYE. The whole CDR3 region reads CASSRLPGYEQYF.

The CDR3 loop reads CAWSGPGSNGEKLFF. Partial CDR3 DNA: TGTGCCTGGAGTGGCCCGGGGAGTAACGGTGAAAAA. The V and J genes are TRBV30 and TRBJ1-4; no reliable D call. The read comes to an end 3 residues before the CDR3 does, leaving the germline J gene to fill in the end. The V and J ends lost 1 base and 7 bases respectively, with 16 bases between them. The CDR3 loop spans 15 amino acids. CDR1 and CDR2 from the germline V gene are GTSNPN and SVGIG (reference sequence).

As concerns this clone: Coverage ceases 3 residues before the CDR3 finishes, and the germline J gene fills in the end. Distinct nucleotide sequences in the sample also encode this CDR3. V gene TRBV7-9 combines with J gene TRBJ2-7, with 12 bases lining up with TRBD2. CDR1 is SEHNR and CDR2 is FQNEAQ in the germline V gene (reference sequence). The CDR3 covers 14 residues. V lost 5 bases, J lost 5 bases, and 4 bases stayed unmatched. The DNA read from the CDR3 is TGTGCCAGCAGCCCCCTAGCGGGAGGGGACGAG. Translation: CASSPLAGGDE. The full CDR3 protein reads CASSPLAGGDEQYF.

As for this clone: The read finishes 3 residues shy of the CDR3 end, and the germline J gene is used to complete it. The genes are TRBV30 and TRBJ2-5; TRBD1 is a possible D gene (5 bases). This CDR3 has 14 amino acids. Looked up from germline, CDR1 is GTSNPN and CDR2 is SVGIG (reference sequence). V lost 2 bases and J 4 bases, leaving 14 bases between the germline ends. The CDR3 region is CAWSKGSQGETQYF. The part of the CDR3 DNA that was read is TGTGCCTGGAGTAAAGGTTCGCAGGGAGAGACC.

A word on this clone: The read ends 3 residues early relative to the CDR3; the germline J gene fills the gap. This chain joins TRBV19 and TRBJ2-7; the match to TRBD2 covers 8 bases. Germline V gene sequence: CDR1 LNHDA, CDR2 SQIVND (reference sequence). After removal of 5 bases from V and 2 bases from J, the junction contained 5 bases not matched to a gene. CDR3 length: 14 amino acids. The chain's CDR3 is CASSENSGAYEQYF. The CDR3 DNA, read in part, is TGTGCCAGTAGTGAGAATAGCGGGGCCTACGAG.

In the case of this clone: The read ends 3 residues early relative to the CDR3; the germline J gene fills the gap. The V and J genes are TRBV19 and TRBJ2-5; weak D call: TRBD2 (5 bases). Trimming pared 1 base from V and 4 bases from J, leaving 7 bases between. Germline CDR1 LNHDA, CDR2 SQIVND (reference sequence). The CDR3 is 13 amino acids. The CDR3 loop is CASSIGAGETQYF. CDR3 DNA, as far as it was read: TGTGCCAGTAGTATAGGGGCGGGAGAGACC. Complete variable domain (other parts from reference TRBV19 and TRBJ2-5): DGGITQSPKYLFRKEGQNVTLSCEQNLNHDAMYWYRQDPGQGLRLIYYSQIVNDFQKGDIAEGYSVSREKKESFPLTVTSAQKNPTAFYLCASSIGAGETQYFGPGTRLLVL.